This is a list of T cell receptor beta chains from one sample in a study of CD4+ T cells in melanoma. Profiled with immunoSEQ multiplex PCR; TCRdb holds only in-frame clones, not every one. Of more than 110,000 clones listed, around 90% are singletons. These receptors originate from a human donor with melanoma. Both conserved end residues are part of each CDR3. A D gene is named only where the DNA matches it firmly. Not all rows give a size; the values are once, few, many and, for expanded clones, a class.

size: NA; J: TRBJ1-5; V: TRBV30; D: NA; DNA: TGTGCCTGGAGTGCTAGTCAGGGGCCACTGATCGGGGCTCAGCCCCAGCATTTT; CDR3: CAWSASQGPLIGAQPQHF
size: NA; J: TRBJ1-6; V: TRBV7-2; D: NA; DNA: TGTGCCAGCAGCCGATCGGGGCCTTATAATTCACCCCTCCACTTT; CDR3: CASSRSGPYNSPLHF
size: NA; J: TRBJ2-7; V: TRBV7-3; D: NA; DNA: TGTGCCAGCAGTTCGATCCCGGGGGTGCCCTACGAGCAGTACTTC; CDR3: CASSSIPGVPYEQYF
size: NA; J: TRBJ1-4; V: TRBV18; D: NA; DNA: TGTGCCAGCTCACCGGCGGATGAAAAACTGTTTTTT; CDR3: CASSPADEKLFF
size: NA; J: TRBJ1-3; V: TRBV29-1; D: NA; DNA: TGCAGCGTTGGGTCCGGCTACTCTGGAAACACCATATATTTT; CDR3: CSVGSGYSGNTIYF
size: NA; J: TRBJ2-5; V: TRBV18; D: NA; DNA: TGTGCCAGCTCACCACCGGGACGCCGCCAAGAGACCCAGTACTTC; CDR3: CASSPPGRRQETQYF
size: NA; J: TRBJ1-2; V: TRBV7-6; D: NA; DNA: TGTGCCAGCAGCCCCACTACCGGGAAGGAGGGCTACACCTTC; CDR3: CASSPTTGKEGYTF
size: NA; J: TRBJ2-7; V: TRBV6-1; D: TRBD1; DNA: TGTGCCAGCAGTGAGCCGGGACAGAGACCCTACGAGCAGTACTTC; CDR3: CASSEPGQRPYEQYF
size: NA; J: TRBJ2-7; V: TRBV7-8; D: NA; DNA: TGTGCCAGCAGCCAGGATGCCAACTCCTACGAGCAGTACTTC; CDR3: CASSQDANSYEQYF
size: NA; J: TRBJ1-3; V: TRBV30; D: NA; DNA: TGTGCCTCCTTAAAAAGCCGCTCTGGAAACACCATATATTTT; CDR3: CASLKSRSGNTIYF
size: NA; J: TRBJ2-1; V: TRBV7-3; D: NA; DNA: TGTGCCAGCAGCCCCCCGGGCGGCGATGAGCAGTTCTTC; CDR3: CASSPPGGDEQFF
size: NA; J: TRBJ2-7; V: TRBV5-1; D: NA; DNA: TGCGCCAGCAGACCTACTAGTAGGGGGTTCTACGAGCAGTACTTC; CDR3: CASRPTSRGFYEQYF
size: NA; J: TRBJ1-2; V: TRBV20-1; D: NA; DNA: TGCAGTGCCGCCTCAGGGATCGGCTACACCTTC; CDR3: CSAASGIGYTF
size: NA; J: TRBJ2-1; V: TRBV9; D: NA; DNA: TGTGCCAGCAGCCCCACCGACTCCGTCGAGCAGTTCTTC; CDR3: CASSPTDSVEQFF
size: NA; J: TRBJ1-5; V: TRBV18; D: NA; DNA: TGTGCCAGCTCACCAACGACAGGCAATCAGCCCCAGCATTTT; CDR3: CASSPTTGNQPQHF
size: once; J: TRBJ2-2; V: TRBV5-8; D: NA; DNA: TGTGCCAGCAGCTTGGGCCAGTCGAACACCGGGGAGCTGTTTTTT; CDR3: CASSLGQSNTGELFF
size: NA; J: TRBJ2-3; V: TRBV13; D: TRBD1; DNA: TGTGCCAGCAGCCCAGGGGGAAGCACAGATACGCAGTATTTT; CDR3: CASSPGGSTDTQYF
size: NA; J: TRBJ2-2; V: TRBV18; D: NA; DNA: TGTGCCAGCTCACCCTTAGTAACGGGGACGTCCGGGGAGCTGTTTTTT; CDR3: CASSPLVTGTSGELFF
size: NA; J: TRBJ2-6; V: TRBV5-1; D: NA; DNA: TGCGCCAGCATGTCCTCTGGGGCCAACGTCCTGACTTTC; CDR3: CASMSSGANVLTF
size: NA; J: TRBJ1-2; V: TRBV2; D: NA; DNA: TGTGCCAGCAGTCACAGGGACCTCTATGGCTACACCTTC; CDR3: CASSHRDLYGYTF
size: NA; J: TRBJ1-3; V: TRBV5-1; D: NA; DNA: TGCGCCAGCAGCATTTCAGGATGGGGAAGAAACACCATATATTTT; CDR3: CASSISGWGRNTIYF
size: NA; J: TRBJ2-7; V: TRBV6-5; D: TRBD2; DNA: TGTGCCAGCGGGGGGCTAGCGGGGAGCTACGAGCAGTACTTC; CDR3: CASGGLAGSYEQYF
size: NA; J: TRBJ1-2; V: TRBV9; D: NA; DNA: TGTGCCAGCAGCCCCCGCGGGCACCAAGGTAACTATGGCTACACCTTC; CDR3: CASSPRGHQGNYGYTF
size: NA; J: TRBJ1-2; V: TRBV18; D: NA; DNA: TGTGCCAGCTCACCCTATGACCCGGGCGGCTACACCTTC; CDR3: CASSPYDPGGYTF
size: once; J: TRBJ2-7; V: TRBV6-6; D: NA; DNA: TGTGCCAGCAGTTACTCTGACAGAGCCTACGAGCAGTACTTC; CDR3: CASSYSDRAYEQYF
size: NA; J: TRBJ1-1; V: TRBV7-3; D: NA; DNA: TGTGCCAGCGCCCCGGCAGGGGTGGACACTGAAGCTTTCTTT; CDR3: CASAPAGVDTEAFF
size: NA; J: TRBJ1-4; V: TRBV30; D: TRBD1; DNA: TGTGCCTGGAGTCGGGACAGTGTGAATGAAAAACTGTTTTTT; CDR3: CAWSRDSVNEKLFF
size: few; J: TRBJ1-3; V: TRBV20-1; D: NA; DNA: TGCAGTGCTAGATTAGGACAGAGGATATATTTT; CDR3: CSARLGQRIYF
size: NA; J: TRBJ1-6; V: TRBV6-1; D: NA; DNA: TGTGCCAGCACCCTTGAGAGCTCCTATAATTCACCCCTCCACTTT; CDR3: CASTLESSYNSPLHF
size: NA; J: TRBJ1-5; V: TRBV5-4; D: NA; DNA: TGTGCCAGCAGCTTGAACTCTGGGCAGCCCCAGCATTTT; CDR3: CASSLNSGQPQHF
size: NA; J: TRBJ2-5; V: TRBV30; D: NA; DNA: TGTGCCTGGGGGGGCTACCAAGAGACCCAGTACTTC; CDR3: CAWGGYQETQYF
size: few; J: TRBJ2-1; V: TRBV18; D: TRBD2; DNA: TGTGCCAGCTCACCACCGGAGCGGGGGGGCGGTGGTGAGCAGTTCTTC; CDR3: CASSPPERGGGGEQFF
size: NA; J: TRBJ2-5; V: TRBV11-2; D: TRBD2; DNA: TGTGCCAGCAGCTTCGGACTAGCGGGGGGGCCCCAGTACTTC; CDR3: CASSFGLAGGPQYF
size: NA; J: TRBJ2-5; V: TRBV7-2; D: NA; DNA: TGTGCCAGCAGCTTAAGGGCCCATCGGGAGACCCAGTACTTC; CDR3: CASSLRAHRETQYF
size: NA; J: TRBJ2-3; V: TRBV29-1; D: TRBD2; DNA: TGCAGCGTCACGGGACTAGCGGGACCCACAGATACGCAGTATTTT; CDR3: CSVTGLAGPTDTQYF
size: NA; J: TRBJ1-5; V: TRBV2; D: NA; DNA: TGTGCCAGCAGTGACAAGGGTAACCAGCCCCAGCATTTT; CDR3: CASSDKGNQPQHF